This T cell receptor (beta chain) was captured in a study of spatial heterogeneity in lung cancer. Study at large: The follow-up PBMC samples were sequenced whenever they were available. The median time to follow-up was around 24 months after resection. The study observed each unique TCR and UMI combination more than ten times on average in raw reads.

Stated time point: blood at routine non-recurrence follow-up after resection. Frozen PBMC, nontumor lung or tumor provided whole RNA, which was sequenced unsorted. Germline trimming cut 4 bases from V and 4 bases from J; bases unmatched to any gene: 1. The CDR3 has 14 residues. Per germline, CDR1 SGHTA and CDR2 FQGNSA. This clonotype was detected many times. Using its own MiXCR run on the 5' RACE reads, TCRdb lists one record per CDR3 protein. Of 42,000 or so distinct CDR3 sequences in the sample, over 9.5% were seen once. The receptor comes from a female donor with early-stage non-small cell lung cancer. The specimen was PBMCs, collected at follow-up. The rearrangement uses TRBV7-2 and TRBJ1-5; 10 nucleotides align to TRBD1. The CDR3 region is CASSSGQGNQPQHF. CDR3 DNA sequence: TGTGCCAGCAGCTCGGGACAGGGGAATCAGCCCCAGCATTTT.